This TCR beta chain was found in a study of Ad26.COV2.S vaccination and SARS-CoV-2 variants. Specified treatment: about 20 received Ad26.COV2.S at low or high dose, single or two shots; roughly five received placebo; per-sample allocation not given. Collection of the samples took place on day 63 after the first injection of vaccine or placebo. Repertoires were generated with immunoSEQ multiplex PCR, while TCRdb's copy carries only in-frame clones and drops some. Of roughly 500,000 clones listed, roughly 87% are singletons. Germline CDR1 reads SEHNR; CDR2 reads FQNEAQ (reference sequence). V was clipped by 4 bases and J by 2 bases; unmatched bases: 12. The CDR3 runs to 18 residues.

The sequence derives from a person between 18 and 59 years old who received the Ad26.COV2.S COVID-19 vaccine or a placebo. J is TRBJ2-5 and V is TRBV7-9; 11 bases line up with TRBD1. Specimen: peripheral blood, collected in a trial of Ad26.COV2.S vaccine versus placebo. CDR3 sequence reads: CASSSTDRGLHPQETQYF. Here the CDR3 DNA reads TGTGCCAGCAGCTCAACGGACAGGGGGCTCCACCCTCAAGAGACCCAGTACTTC.